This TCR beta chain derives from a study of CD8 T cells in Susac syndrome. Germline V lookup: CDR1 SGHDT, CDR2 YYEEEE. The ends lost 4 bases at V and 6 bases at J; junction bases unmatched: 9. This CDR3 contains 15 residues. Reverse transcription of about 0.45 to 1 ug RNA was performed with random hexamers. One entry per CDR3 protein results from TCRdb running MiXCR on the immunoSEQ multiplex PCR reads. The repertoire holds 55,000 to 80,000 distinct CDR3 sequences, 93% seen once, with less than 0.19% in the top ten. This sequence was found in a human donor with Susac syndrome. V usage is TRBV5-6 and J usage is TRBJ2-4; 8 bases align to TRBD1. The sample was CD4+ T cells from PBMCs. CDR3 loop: CASSTDRGPRNIQYF. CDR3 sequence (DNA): TGTGCCAGCAGCACCGACAGGGGTCCAAGAAACATTCAGTACTTC.